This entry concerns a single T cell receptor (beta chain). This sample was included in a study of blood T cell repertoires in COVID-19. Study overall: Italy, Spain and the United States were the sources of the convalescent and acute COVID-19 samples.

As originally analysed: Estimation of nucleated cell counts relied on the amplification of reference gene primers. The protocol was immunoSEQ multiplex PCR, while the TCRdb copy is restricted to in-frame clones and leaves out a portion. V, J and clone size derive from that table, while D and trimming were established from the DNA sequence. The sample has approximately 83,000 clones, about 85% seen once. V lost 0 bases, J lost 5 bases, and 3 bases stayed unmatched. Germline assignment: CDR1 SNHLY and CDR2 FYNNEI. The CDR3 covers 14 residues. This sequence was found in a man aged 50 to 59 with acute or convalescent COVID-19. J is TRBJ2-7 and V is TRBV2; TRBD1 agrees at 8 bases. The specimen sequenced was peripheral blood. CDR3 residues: CASSEATGVNEQYF. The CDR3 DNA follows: TGTGCCAGCAGTGAAGCGACAGGGGTCAACGAGCAGTACTTC.